This TCR beta chain was recorded in a study of regulatory T cells in long-lasting Graves disease. Study as a whole: Positivity for TSH receptor antibodies plus over 5 years of antithyroid drugs meant persistent Graves' disease.

Details on this clonotype: Its antigen is currently unknown.

Relying on iRepertoire HTBI primers and Arm-PCR of CDR3 regions, the team built TCR beta libraries. TCRdb re-analysed the multiplex PCR reads in MiXCR, keeping a single row per CDR3 protein. Here the sample spans hundreds of thousands of distinct CDR3 sequences, less than 25% being singletons. Study conclusions and caveats: Persistent patients shared more public clonotypes (2,741) than newly diagnosed patients (about 1,000).

Time point described: persistent/refractory GD, antithyroid drugs over 5 years with positive TRAb. The TCR library was made from RNA that had been extracted from PBMCs in TRIzol. Approximately 9 milliliters of peripheral blood were taken and placed in EDTA tubes. This receptor was identified in a female donor with Graves disease. The sequences come from peripheral blood mononuclear cells (PBMCs), collected when the disease was refractory, from a patient treated with antithyroid drugs.

CDR3 DNA: TGTGCCAGCAGCTCCAGGACTAGCGGGTGGGTGAACTACGAGCAGTACTTC. Translating it yields CASSSRTSGWVNYEQYF. The chain recombines TRBV11-2 with TRBJ2-7; the match to TRBD2 covers 11 bases. The CDR3 runs 17 residues. Germline V gene sequence: CDR1 SGHAT, CDR2 FQNNGV. V lost 4 bases and J lost 3; bases outside the gene matches: 11.